The clone carrying this T cell receptor beta chain was observed once. This record comes from a study of CD8 T cells in Susac syndrome. The study sequenced TCR beta in blood CD8+ and CD4+ T cells. The control participants were healthy donors, and these controls were matched with respect to both age and sex. Negative isolation yielded CD8+ and CD4+ T cells; FACS enriched TEMRA cells. With random hexamers, reverse transcription was performed on roughly 0.5 to 1 ug of RNA. Multiplex PCR with immunoSEQ amplified the TCR beta CDR3 across 54 Vbeta and 13 Jbeta. MiXCR, applied by TCRdb to the immunoSEQ multiplex PCR reads, yields one record per CDR3 protein. In the table there are 69,000 or so distinct CDR3 sequences, 95% of which are singletons. Trimming cost V 2 bases and J 2 bases, with 16 bases left between them. Germline values: CDR1 SGHTA, CDR2 FQGTGA. The CDR3 is 17 residues long.

This sequence was found in a human donor in good health. The chain has TRBV7-3 and TRBJ2-1; no reliable D call. Sequencing was carried out using CD8+ T cells from PBMCs. The CDR3 protein is CASSLAKGRPPYNEQFF. The CDR3 nucleotides are TGTGCCAGCAGCTTAGCGAAGGGCAGGCCCCCCTACAATGAGCAGTTCTTC.